The clone carrying this T cell receptor beta chain was seen at least ten times. Its antigen is as yet unknown. A junction boundary mismatches the germline segment, possibly from a read error. These data belong to a study of T cells in Graves' hyperthyroidism and ophthalmopathy. General study findings and limits: Among thyroid clonotypes expanded above 0.001, most also appeared in blood.

From RNA transcripts, TCR beta CDR3 regions were amplified. Initially, a first-round RT-PCR of the TCR CDR3 employed the HTBI primer set. One entry per CDR3 protein, called by TCRdb with MiXCR from the multiplex PCR reads. The profile shows fewer than 350,000 distinct CDR3 sequences, 15% to 20% of them singletons. This CDR3 spans 13 amino acids. Uncontrolled infections, other autoimmune diseases, pregnancy or lactation led to exclusion of patients. On the basis of clinical symptoms, serum thyroxine and TRAb, thyroid ultrasound and orbital computed tomography, diagnoses were made. Roughly 10 ml of fresh peripheral blood supplied the PBMCs.

The chain links TRBV12-3 or TRBV12-4 to TRBJ2-7; 9 nucleotides match TRBD1. This clonotype was sampled from a woman aged 35 to 49 with Graves' ophthalmopathy. Sequencing input: blood. The CDR3 nucleotides read TGTGCCAGCAGCTTAGGGACAGGGAACGAGCAGCACTTC. As protein: CASSLGTGNEQHF.